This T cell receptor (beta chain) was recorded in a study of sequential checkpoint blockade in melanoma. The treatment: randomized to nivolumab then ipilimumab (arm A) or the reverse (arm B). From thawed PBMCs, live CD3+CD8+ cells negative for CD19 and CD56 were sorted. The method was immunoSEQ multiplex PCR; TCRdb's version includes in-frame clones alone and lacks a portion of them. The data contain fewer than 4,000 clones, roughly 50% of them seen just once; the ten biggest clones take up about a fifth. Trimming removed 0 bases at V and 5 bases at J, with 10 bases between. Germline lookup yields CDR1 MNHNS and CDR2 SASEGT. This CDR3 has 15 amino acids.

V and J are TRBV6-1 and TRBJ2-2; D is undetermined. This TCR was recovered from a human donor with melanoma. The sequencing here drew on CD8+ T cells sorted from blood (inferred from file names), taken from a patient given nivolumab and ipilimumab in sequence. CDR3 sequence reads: CASSEAGRKTGELFF. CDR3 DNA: TGTGCCAGCAGTGAAGCGGGCAGGAAAACCGGGGAGCTGTTTTTT.